This TCR beta chain was obtained from a study of shared clonotypes between healthy human individuals. Concerning this clone itself: The antigen is unknown.

Assay execution proceeded at the deep level. Only in-frame clones appear in the TCRdb table, and some are missing; sequencing was by immunoSEQ multiplex PCR. The profile shows over a million clones, about 70% of them singletons. V dropped 3 bases and J dropped 10 bases, with 13 bases sitting between them. The germline V gene has CDR1 SNHLY and CDR2 FYNNEI. The CDR3 has 14 amino acids. Study-level results: Compared with clonotypes that all four donors shared, non-shared clonotypes had lower generation probabilities.

The sample taken for sequencing was memory CD4+ T cells sorted from blood. This sample's subset: CD45RA-negative fraction. This sequence joins TRBV2 and TRBJ1-6; TRBD1 might be the D (5 bases). The sequence was obtained from a man younger than 30 in good health. The CDR3 is CASSEGGDGSPLHF. CDR3 in DNA: TGTGCCAGCAGTGAGGGAGGGGATGGCTCACCCCTCCACTTT.